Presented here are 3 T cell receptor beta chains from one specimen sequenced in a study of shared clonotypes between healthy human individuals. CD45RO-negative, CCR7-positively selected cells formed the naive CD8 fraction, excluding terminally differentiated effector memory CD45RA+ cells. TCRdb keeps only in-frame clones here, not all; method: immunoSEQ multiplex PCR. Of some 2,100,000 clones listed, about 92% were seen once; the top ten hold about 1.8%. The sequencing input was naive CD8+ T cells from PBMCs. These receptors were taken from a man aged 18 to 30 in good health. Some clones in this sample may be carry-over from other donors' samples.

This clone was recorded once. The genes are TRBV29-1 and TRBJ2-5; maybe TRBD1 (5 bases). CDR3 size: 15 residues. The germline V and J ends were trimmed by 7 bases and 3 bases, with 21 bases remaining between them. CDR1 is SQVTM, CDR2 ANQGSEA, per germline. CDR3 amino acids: CSALDGRKGKETQYF. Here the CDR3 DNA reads TGCAGCGCACTCGACGGCCGGAAGGGGAAAGAGACCCAGTACTTC.

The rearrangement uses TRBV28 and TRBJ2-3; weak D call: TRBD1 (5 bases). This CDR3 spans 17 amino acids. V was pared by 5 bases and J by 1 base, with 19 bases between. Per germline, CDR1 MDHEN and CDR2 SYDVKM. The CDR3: CASSLGPSDSRTDTQYF. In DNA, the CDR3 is TGTGCCAGCAGTCTGGGGCCCTCAGACTCTCGCACAGATACGCAGTATTTT.

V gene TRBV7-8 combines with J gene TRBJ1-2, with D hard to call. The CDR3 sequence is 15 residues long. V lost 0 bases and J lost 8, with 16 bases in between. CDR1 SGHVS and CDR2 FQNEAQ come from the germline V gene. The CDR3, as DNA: TGTGCCAGCAGCTTAGCGGTTAGCCTCCGCGGAGGCTACACCTTC. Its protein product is CASSLAVSLRGGYTF.